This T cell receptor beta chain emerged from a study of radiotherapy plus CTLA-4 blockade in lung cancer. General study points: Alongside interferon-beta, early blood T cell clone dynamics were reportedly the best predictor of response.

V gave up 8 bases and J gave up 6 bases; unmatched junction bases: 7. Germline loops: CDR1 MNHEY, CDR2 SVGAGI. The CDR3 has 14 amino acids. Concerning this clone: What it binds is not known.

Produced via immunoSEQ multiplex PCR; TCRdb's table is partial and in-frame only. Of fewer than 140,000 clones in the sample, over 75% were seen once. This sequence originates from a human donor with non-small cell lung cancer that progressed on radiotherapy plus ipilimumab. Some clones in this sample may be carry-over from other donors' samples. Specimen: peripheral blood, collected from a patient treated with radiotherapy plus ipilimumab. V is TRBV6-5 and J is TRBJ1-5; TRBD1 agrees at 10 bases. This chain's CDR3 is CASGRQGAAQPQHF. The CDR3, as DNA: TGTGCCAGCGGAAGACAGGGGGCGGCTCAGCCCCAGCATTTT.